The 8 T cell receptor beta chains listed next were all sequenced from one sample in a study of OX40 agonist ivuxolimab in advanced cancers. Profiled with immunoSEQ multiplex PCR; TCRdb holds only in-frame clones, not every one. The profile shows tens of thousands of clones, approximately 91% of them singletons. The source was CD4+ or CD8+ T cells sorted from blood, collected in a trial of the OX40 agonist ivuxolimab. Source of these receptors: an adult with an advanced solid tumor such as melanoma, head and neck, liver or kidney cancer.

The rearrangement links TRBV6-5 to TRBJ1-2; D uncertain. This CDR3 comprises 14 residues. V was pared by 0 bases and J by 7 bases, with 12 bases between. CDR1 and CDR2 from the germline V gene are MNHEY and SVGAGI. The CDR3 DNA is TGTGCCAGCAGTTACTCGCTCCGGACTCCTGGCTACACCTTC. Its translation is CASSYSLRTPGYTF.

The J gene is TRBJ2-3, the V gene TRBV10-3; TRBD2 matches 13 bases. CDR1 and CDR2 (germline): ENHRY, SYGVKD. The CDR3 length is 21 residues. V lost 4 bases and J lost 0; bases outside the gene matches: 16. CDR3 DNA: TGTGCCATCAGTGGGGAATGGACTAGCGGGAGTTTCGATCCTAGCACAGATACGCAGTATTTT. This sequence encodes CAISGEWTSGSFDPSTDTQYF.

The CDR3 region has the DNA TGTGCCAGCAGTTTCCGTGGCTCCTACAATGAGCAGTTCTTC. Translated: CASSFRGSYNEQFF. This chain joins TRBV27 and TRBJ2-1; D is unresolved. The CDR3 length is 14 residues. Trimming took 3 bases from V and 0 from J, leaving 6 bases between them. Germline values: CDR1 MNHEY, CDR2 SMNVEV (reference sequence).

This clone occurred a few times. This rearrangement joins TRBV28 to TRBJ1-3; D is unresolved. This CDR3 is built from 14 residues. V was shortened by 6 bases and J by 0 bases, with 9 bases between the two germline ends. Germline V gene sequence: CDR1 MDHEN, CDR2 SYDVKM. The CDR3 protein is CASRRWGSGNTIYF. In DNA form, the CDR3 reads TGTGCCAGCAGGAGATGGGGCTCTGGAAACACCATATATTTT.

The chain links TRBV27 to TRBJ2-1; tentatively, D is TRBD1 (6 bases). The CDR3 contains 16 residues. The V gene lost 0 bases and the J gene lost 6 bases, with 15 bases spanning the gap. CDR1 is MNHEY and CDR2 is SMNVEV in the germline V gene (reference sequence). In DNA, the CDR3 is TGTGCCAGCAGTTTATCGGGGCAGGGGCCGTTCAATGAGCAGTTCTTC. Translating it yields CASSLSGQGPFNEQFF.

The J gene is TRBJ2-7, the V gene TRBV6-1; the D gene is possibly TRBD1 (6 bases). The CDR3 sequence is 12 residues long. V was trimmed by 7 bases and J by 5 bases, leaving 12 bases between them. Germline assignment: CDR1 MNHNS and CDR2 SASEGT. Here the CDR3 reads CASIGGFHEQYF. CDR3 bases: TGTGCCAGCATAGGGGGATTCCACGAGCAGTACTTC.

Concerning this clone itself: The same CDR3 can be traced to other DNA sequences in this sample. The V call is TRBV27, the J call TRBJ2-2; the match to TRBD2 covers 12 bases. The CDR3 has 15 amino acids. Germline lookup yields CDR1 MNHEY and CDR2 SMNVEV (reference sequence). V dropped 8 bases and J dropped 6; count of bases not matched to a gene: 7. Here the CDR3 DNA reads TGTGCCAGCGGTCTAGCGGGAGGGGGCCCCGGGGAGCTGTTTTTT. Translating gives CASGLAGGGPGELFF.

In regard to this clone: A junction boundary mismatches the germline segment, possibly from a read error. The chain's CDR3 is CASSLARGSSNEQFF. In nucleotides, the CDR3 is TGTGCCAGCAGTTTAGCGAGAGGGTCCTCCAATGAGCAGTTCTTC. The chain recombines TRBV6-1 with TRBJ2-1, with a weak D call TRBD2 (5 bases). This CDR3 is 15 amino acids long. The V gene's germline CDR1 is MNHNS and CDR2 SASEGT.